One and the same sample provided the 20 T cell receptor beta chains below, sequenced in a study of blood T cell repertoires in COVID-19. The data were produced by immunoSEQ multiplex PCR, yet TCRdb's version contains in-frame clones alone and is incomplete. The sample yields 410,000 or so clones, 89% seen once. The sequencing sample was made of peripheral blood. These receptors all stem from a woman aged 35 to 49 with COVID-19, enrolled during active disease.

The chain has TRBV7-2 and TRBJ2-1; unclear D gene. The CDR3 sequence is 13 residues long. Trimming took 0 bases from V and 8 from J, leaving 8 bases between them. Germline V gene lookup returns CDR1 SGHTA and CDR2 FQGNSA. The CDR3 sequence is CASSLALRDEQFF. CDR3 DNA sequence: TGTGCCAGCAGCTTAGCGTTACGGGATGAGCAGTTCTTC.

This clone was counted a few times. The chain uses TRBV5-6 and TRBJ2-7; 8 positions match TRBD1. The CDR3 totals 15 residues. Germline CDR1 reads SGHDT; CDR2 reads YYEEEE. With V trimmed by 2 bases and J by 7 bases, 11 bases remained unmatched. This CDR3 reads CASSFGTGPVGEQYF. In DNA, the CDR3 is TGTGCCAGCAGCTTCGGGACAGGTCCAGTTGGGGAGCAGTACTTC.

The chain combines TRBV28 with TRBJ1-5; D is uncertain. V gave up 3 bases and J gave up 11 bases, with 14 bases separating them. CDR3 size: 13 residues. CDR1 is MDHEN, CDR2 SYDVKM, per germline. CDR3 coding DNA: TGTGCCAGCAGTTTCCCTCGCACCCCGGCCCAGCATTTT. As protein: CASSFPRTPAQHF.

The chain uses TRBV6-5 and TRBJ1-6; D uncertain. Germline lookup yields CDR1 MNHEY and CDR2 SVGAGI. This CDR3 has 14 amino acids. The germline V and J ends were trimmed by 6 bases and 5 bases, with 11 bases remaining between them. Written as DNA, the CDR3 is TGTGCCAGCAGCCGGACTTCGAATAATTCACCCCTCCACTTT. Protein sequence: CASSRTSNNSPLHF.

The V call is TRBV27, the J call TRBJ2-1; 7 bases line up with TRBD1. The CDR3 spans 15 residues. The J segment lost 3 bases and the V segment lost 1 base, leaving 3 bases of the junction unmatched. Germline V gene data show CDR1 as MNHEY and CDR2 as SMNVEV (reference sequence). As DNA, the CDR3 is TGTGCCAGCAGTTTATACAGGGGAAGCTACAATGAGCAGTTCTTC. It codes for CASSLYRGSYNEQFF.

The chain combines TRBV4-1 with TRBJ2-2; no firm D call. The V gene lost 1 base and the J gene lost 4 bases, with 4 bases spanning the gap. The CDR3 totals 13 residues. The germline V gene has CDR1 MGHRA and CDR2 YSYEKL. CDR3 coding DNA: TGCGCCAGCAGCCAAGGACTCACCGGGGAGCTGTTTTTT. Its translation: CASSQGLTGELFF.

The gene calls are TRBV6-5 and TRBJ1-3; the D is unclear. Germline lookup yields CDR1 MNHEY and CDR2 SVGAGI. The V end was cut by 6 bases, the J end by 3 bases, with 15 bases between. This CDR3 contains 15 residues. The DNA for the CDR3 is TGTGCCAGCAGCCGCGAGGGTCCGGTTGGAAACACCATATATTTT. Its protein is CASSREGPVGNTIYF.

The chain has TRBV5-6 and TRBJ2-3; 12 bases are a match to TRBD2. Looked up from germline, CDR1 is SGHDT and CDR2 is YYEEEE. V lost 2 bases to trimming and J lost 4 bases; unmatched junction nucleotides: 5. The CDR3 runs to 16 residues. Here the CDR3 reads CASSFPASGRADTQYF. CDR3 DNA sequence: TGTGCCAGCAGCTTCCCCGCTAGCGGGAGGGCAGATACGCAGTATTTT.

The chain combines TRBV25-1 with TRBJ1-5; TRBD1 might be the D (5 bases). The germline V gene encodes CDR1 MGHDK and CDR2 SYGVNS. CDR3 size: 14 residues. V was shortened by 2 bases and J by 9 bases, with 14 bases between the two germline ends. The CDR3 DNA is TGTGCCAGCAGTGAAGGTTGGAAGGGACTGCCCCAGCATTTT. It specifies CASSEGWKGLPQHF.

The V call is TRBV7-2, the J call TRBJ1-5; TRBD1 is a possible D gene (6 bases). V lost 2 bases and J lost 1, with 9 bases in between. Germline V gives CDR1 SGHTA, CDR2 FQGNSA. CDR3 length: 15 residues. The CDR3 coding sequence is TGTGCCAGCAGCTTAACAGGGTGGAGCAATCAGCCCCAGCATTTT. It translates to CASSLTGWSNQPQHF.

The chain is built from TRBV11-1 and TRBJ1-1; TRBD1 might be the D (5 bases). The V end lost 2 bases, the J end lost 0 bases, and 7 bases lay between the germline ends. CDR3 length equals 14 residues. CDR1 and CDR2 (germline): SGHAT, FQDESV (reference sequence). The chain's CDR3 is CASSLLDMNTEAFF. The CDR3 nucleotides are TGTGCCAGCAGCTTATTGGACATGAACACTGAAGCTTTCTTT.

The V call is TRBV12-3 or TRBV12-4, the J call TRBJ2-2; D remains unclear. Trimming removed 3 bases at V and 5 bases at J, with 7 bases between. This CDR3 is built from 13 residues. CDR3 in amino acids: CASSLMRTGELFF. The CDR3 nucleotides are TGTGCCAGCAGTTTGATGAGGACCGGGGAGCTGTTTTTT.

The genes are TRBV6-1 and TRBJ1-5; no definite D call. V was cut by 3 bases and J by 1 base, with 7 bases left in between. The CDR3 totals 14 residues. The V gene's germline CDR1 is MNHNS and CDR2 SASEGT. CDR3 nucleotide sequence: TGTGCCAGCAGTGACAGCAGGAGCAATCAGCCCCAGCATTTT. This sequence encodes CASSDSRSNQPQHF.

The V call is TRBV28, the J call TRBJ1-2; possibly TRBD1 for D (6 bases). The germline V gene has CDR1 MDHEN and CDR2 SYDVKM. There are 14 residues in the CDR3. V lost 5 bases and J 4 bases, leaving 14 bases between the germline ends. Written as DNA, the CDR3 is TGTGCCAGCAGTGGGACGGACAGAATCTATGGCTACACCTTC. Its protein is CASSGTDRIYGYTF.

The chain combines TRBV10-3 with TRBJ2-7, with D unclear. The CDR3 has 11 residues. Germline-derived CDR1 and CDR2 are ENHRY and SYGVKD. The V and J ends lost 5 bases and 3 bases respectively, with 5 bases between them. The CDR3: CAISNRYEQYF. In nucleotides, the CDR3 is TGTGCCATCAGTAATCGCTACGAGCAGTACTTC.

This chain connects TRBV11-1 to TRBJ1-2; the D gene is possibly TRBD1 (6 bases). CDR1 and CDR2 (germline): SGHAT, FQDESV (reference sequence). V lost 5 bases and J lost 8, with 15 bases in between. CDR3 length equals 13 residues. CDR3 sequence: CASSPITGTGYTF. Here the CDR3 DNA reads TGTGCCAGCAGCCCTATTACAGGGACCGGCTACACCTTC. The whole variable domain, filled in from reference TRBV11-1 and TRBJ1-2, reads EAEVAQSPRYKITEKSQAVAFWCDPISGHATLYWYRQILGQGPELLVQFQDESVVDDSQLPKDRFSAERLKGVDSTLKIQPAELGDSAMYLCASSPITGTGYTFGSGTRLTVV.

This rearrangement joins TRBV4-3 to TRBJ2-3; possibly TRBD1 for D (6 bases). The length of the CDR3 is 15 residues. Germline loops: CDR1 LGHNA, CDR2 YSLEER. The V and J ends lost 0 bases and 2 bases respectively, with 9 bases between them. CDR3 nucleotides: TGCGCCAGCAGCCAAGATCACAGGGACACAGATACGCAGTATTTT. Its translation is CASSQDHRDTDTQYF.

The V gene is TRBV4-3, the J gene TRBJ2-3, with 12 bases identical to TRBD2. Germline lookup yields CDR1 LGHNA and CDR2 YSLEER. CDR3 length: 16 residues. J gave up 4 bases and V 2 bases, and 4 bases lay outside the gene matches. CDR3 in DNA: TGCGCCAGCAGCCAACTAGCGGGGGGGCCCGCAGATACGCAGTATTTT. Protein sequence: CASSQLAGGPADTQYF.

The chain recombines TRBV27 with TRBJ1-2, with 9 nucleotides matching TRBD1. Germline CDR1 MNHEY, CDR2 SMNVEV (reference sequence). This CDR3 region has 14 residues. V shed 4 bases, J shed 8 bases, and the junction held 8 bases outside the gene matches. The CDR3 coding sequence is TGTGCCAGCAGTTCCCCGGGACAGGGAGGCGGCTACACCTTC. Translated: CASSSPGQGGGYTF.

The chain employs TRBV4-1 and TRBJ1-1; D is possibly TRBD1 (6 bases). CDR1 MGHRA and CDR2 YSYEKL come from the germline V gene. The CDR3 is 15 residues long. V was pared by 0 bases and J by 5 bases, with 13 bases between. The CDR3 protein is CASSQDRDQGTEAFF. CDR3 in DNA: TGCGCCAGCAGCCAAGATCGGGACCAGGGGACTGAAGCTTTCTTT.